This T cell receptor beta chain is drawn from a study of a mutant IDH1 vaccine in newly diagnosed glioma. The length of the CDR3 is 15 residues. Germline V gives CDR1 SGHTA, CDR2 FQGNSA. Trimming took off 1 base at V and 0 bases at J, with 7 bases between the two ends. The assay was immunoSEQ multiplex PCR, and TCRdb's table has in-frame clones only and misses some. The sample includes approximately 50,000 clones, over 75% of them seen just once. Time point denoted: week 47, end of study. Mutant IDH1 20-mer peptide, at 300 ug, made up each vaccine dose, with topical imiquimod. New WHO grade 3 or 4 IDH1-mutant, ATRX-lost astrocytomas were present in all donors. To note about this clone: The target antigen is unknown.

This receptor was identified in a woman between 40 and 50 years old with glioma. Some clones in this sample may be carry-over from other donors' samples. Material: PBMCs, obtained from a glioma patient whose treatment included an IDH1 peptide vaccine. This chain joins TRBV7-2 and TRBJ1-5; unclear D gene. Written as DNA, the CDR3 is TGTGCCAGCAGCTTAGATCGGGGTAGCAATCAGCCCCAGCATTTT. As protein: CASSLDRGSNQPQHF. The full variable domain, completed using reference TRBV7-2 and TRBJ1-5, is GAGVSQSPSNKVTEKGKDVELRCDPISGHTALYWYRQSLGQGLEFLIYFQGNSAPDKSGLPSDRFSAERTGGSVSTLTIQRTQQEDSAVYLCASSLDRGSNQPQHFGDGTRLSIL.